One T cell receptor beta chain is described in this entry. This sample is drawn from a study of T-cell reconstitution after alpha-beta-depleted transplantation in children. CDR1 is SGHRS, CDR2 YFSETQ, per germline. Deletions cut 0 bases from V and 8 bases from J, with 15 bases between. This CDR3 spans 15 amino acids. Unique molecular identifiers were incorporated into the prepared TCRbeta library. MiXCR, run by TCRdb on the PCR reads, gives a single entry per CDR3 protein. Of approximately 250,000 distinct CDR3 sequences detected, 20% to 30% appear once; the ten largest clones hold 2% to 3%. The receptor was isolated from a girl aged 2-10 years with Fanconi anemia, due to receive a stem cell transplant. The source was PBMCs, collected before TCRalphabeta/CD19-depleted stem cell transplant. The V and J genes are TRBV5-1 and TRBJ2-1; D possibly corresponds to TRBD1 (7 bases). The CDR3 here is CASSLGDSGGHEQFF. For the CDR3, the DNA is TGCGCCAGCAGCTTGGGGGACAGTGGGGGGCATGAGCAGTTCTTC.